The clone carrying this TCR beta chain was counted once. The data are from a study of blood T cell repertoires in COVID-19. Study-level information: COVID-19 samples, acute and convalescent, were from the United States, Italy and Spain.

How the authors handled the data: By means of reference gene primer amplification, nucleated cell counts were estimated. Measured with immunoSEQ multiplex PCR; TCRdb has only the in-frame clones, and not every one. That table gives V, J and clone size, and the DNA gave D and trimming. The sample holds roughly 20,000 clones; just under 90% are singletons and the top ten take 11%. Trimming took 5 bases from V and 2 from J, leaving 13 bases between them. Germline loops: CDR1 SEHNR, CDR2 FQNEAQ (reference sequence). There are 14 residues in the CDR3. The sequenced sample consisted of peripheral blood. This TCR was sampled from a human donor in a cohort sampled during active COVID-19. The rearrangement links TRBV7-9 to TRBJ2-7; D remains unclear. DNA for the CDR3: TGTGCCAGCAGCCCGAGGTCACGGGCCTACGAGCAGTACTTC. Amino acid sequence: CASSPRSRAYEQYF.